This T cell receptor (beta chain) was recorded in a study of T cell responses to AZD1222 COVID-19 vaccine. Study outcomes and limitations: Two doses of AZD1222 preceded a rise in Spike-specific TCR breadth and depth. Nearly half of spike-specific TCRs reportedly target unmutated variant regions. Seropositive at baseline were only 5 or 6 AZD1222 recipients.

With regard to this clone: Its target is not known.

Germline CDR1 is SGHAT and CDR2 is FQNNGV. V shed 5 bases and J shed 3 bases, with 10 bases lying between them. The CDR3 sequence is 13 residues long. Assay: immunoSEQ multiplex PCR; the TCRdb copy retains only in-frame clones and omits some. The sample lists around 150,000 clones, 90% to 95% occurring once. Sequenced here: peripheral blood, sampled 28 days after the second AZD1222 dose. The rearrangement uses TRBV11-2 and TRBJ1-2; D unclear. The receptor's source is an adult who received the AZD1222 COVID-19 vaccine. CDR3 residues: CASSPMTDYGYTF. CDR3 in DNA: TGTGCCAGCAGCCCAATGACGGACTATGGCTACACCTTC.